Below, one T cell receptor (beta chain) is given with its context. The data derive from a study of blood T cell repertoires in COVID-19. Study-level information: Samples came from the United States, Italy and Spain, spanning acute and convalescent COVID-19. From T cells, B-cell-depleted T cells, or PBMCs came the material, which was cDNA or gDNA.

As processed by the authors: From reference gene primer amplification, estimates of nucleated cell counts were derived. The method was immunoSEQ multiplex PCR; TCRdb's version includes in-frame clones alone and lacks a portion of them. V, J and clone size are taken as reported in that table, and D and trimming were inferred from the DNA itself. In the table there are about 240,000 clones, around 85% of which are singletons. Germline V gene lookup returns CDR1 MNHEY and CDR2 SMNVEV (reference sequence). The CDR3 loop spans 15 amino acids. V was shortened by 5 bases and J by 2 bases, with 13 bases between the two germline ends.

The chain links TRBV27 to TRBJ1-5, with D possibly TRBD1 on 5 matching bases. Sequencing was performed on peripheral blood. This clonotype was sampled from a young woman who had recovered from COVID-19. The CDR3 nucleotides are TGTGCCAGCAGTCCAAGGGGCAAGGGCAATCAGCCCCAGCATTTT. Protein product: CASSPRGKGNQPQHF.